A selection of T cell receptor beta chains follows, all from one sample in a study of T cell responses to AZD1222 COVID-19 vaccine. Repertoires were generated with immunoSEQ multiplex PCR, while TCRdb's copy carries only in-frame clones and drops some. The sample contains 97,000 or so clones, roughly nine tenths of which appear only once. This specimen was peripheral blood, taken on day 0 of AZD1222 vaccination. The receptors derive from an adult in good health. CDR3s include the opening cysteine and the closing phenylalanine or tryptophan. The order of the fields is D gene, V gene, J gene, clone size, CDR3 protein, CDR3 DNA. D genes are given only for firm matches. Clone size is shown for a subset of rows, as once, few, many or a class of expanded clone.

TRBD1,TRBV6-6,TRBJ2-3,NA,CASTADRGRTDTQYF,TGTGCCAGCACCGCGGACAGGGGCCGCACAGATACGCAGTATTTT
TRBD1,TRBV11-1,TRBJ2-2,NA,CASTQNGQGRTGELFF,TGTGCCAGCACCCAGAACGGACAGGGGCGCACCGGGGAGCTGTTTTTT
TRBD2,TRBV9,TRBJ2-1,NA,CASSSGLAGYYNEQFF,TGTGCCAGCAGCTCCGGACTAGCGGGATACTACAATGAGCAGTTCTTC
NA,TRBV6-5,TRBJ2-2,few,CASIDRTNTGELFF,TGTGCCAGCATCGACAGGACGAACACCGGGGAGCTGTTTTTT
NA,TRBV10-3,TRBJ1-5,NA,CAISESMGFSNQPQHF,TGTGCCATCAGTGAGTCGATGGGGTTTAGCAATCAGCCCCAGCATTTT
NA,TRBV4-3,TRBJ2-6,NA,CASSQKPAGSGVGANVLTF,TGCGCCAGCAGCCAAAAACCGGCAGGGAGTGGAGTTGGGGCCAACGTCCTGACTTTC
NA,TRBV6-2/TRBV6-3,TRBJ2-7,many,CASSYRDTYEQYF,TGTGCCAGCAGTTACCGGGACACCTACGAGCAGTACTTC
NA,TRBV6-5,TRBJ2-2,NA,CASTFNTGELFF,TGTGCCAGCACTTTTAACACCGGGGAGCTGTTTTTT
TRBD2,TRBV9,TRBJ2-1,NA,CASSSRGGSSYNEQFF,TGTGCCAGCAGCTCCCGGGGGGGAAGCTCCTACAATGAGCAGTTCTTC
TRBD1,TRBV5-1,TRBJ2-7,NA,CASSLARDRGQRGTYEQYF,TGCGCCAGCAGCTTGGCCCGGGACAGGGGGCAGAGAGGCACCTACGAGCAGTACTTC
TRBD1,TRBV19,TRBJ1-1,NA,CASSPETGRLNTEAFF,TGTGCCAGTAGCCCGGAGACAGGGCGCTTGAACACTGAAGCTTTCTTT
TRBD1,TRBV6-2/TRBV6-3,TRBJ1-5,NA,CASSYSGQSNQPQHF,TGTGCCAGCAGTTACTCGGGACAGAGCAATCAGCCCCAGCATTTT
TRBD1,TRBV30,TRBJ2-7,NA,CAWRAPGQPYEQYF,TGTGCCTGGAGGGCGCCGGGACAGCCCTACGAGCAGTACTTC
NA,TRBV9,TRBJ1-5,NA,CASSVDSDQPQHF,TGTGCCAGCAGCGTAGACAGCGATCAGCCCCAGCATTTT
NA,TRBV20-1,TRBJ1-2,NA,CSASVPGTGYGYTF,TGCAGTGCTAGTGTTCCCGGGACCGGCTATGGCTACACCTTC
NA,TRBV30,TRBJ2-2,once,CAWTGPYTGELFF,TGTGCCTGGACAGGGCCCTACACCGGGGAGCTGTTTTTT
NA,TRBV9,TRBJ2-1,NA,CASSPQQGTAYNEQFF,TGTGCCAGCAGCCCGCAACAGGGAACGGCCTACAATGAGCAGTTCTTC
NA,TRBV9,TRBJ2-1,NA,CASSVAPSSYNEQFF,TGTGCCAGCAGCGTAGCGCCTAGCTCCTACAATGAGCAGTTCTTC
NA,TRBV9,TRBJ1-3,NA,CASTPRGLTGNTIYF,TGTGCCAGCACCCCACGGGGGCTGACTGGAAACACCATATATTTT
NA,TRBV12-3/TRBV12-4,TRBJ1-2,NA,CASSPGDGYTF,TGTGCCAGCAGTCCAGGGGATGGCTACACCTTC
NA,TRBV10-3,TRBJ1-5,NA,CASRGVGGNQPQHF,TGTGCCTCTCGAGGGGTGGGTGGCAATCAGCCCCAGCATTTT
TRBD1,TRBV5-1,TRBJ1-2,NA,CASSGTGDGYGYTF,TGCGCCAGCAGCGGGACAGGGGATGGATATGGCTACACCTTC
NA,TRBV7-2,TRBJ1-4,NA,CASSLRDVGTNEKLFF,TGTGCCAGCAGCTTGAGGGATGTGGGGACTAATGAAAAACTGTTTTTT
TRBD2,TRBV5-1,TRBJ2-3,NA,CASSLKPRSGAGGQTDTQYF,TGCGCCAGCAGCTTGAAACCTAGATCCGGGGCGGGAGGTCAAACAGATACGCAGTATTTT
TRBD1,TRBV23-1,TRBJ1-2,NA,CASSQRTGYCGYTF,TGCGCCAGCAGTCAAAGGACAGGGTATTGTGGCTACACCTTC
NA,TRBV6-4,TRBJ1-1,NA,CASSDVWGTEAFF,TGTGCCAGCAGTGACGTCTGGGGGACTGAAGCTTTCTTT
TRBD1,TRBV4-1,TRBJ2-7,NA,CASSANRGNYEQYF,TGCGCCAGCAGCGCGAACAGGGGGAACTACGAGCAGTACTTC
NA,TRBV24-1,TRBJ1-1,NA,CATSDRWGGAFF,TGTGCCACCAGTGATAGATGGGGGGGAGCTTTCTTT
NA,TRBV19,TRBJ2-1,NA,CASSIVGRSNEQFF,TGTGCCAGTAGTATAGTGGGACGAAGCAATGAGCAGTTCTTC
NA,TRBV7-9,TRBJ1-1,NA,CASSKPRLNTEAFF,TGTGCCAGCTCAAAACCCCGTTTGAACACTGAAGCTTTCTTT
NA,TRBV28,TRBJ1-5,NA,CASVEGNQPQHF,TGTGCCAGCGTGGAGGGGAATCAGCCCCAGCATTTT
NA,TRBV6-5,TRBJ1-5,NA,CASTEGGNQPQHF,TGTGCCAGCACCGAGGGGGGGAATCAGCCCCAGCATTTT